These 2 T cell receptor beta chains were all obtained from the same sample, sequenced in a study of T cell changes during pregnancy in multiple sclerosis. TCRdb's copy holds only in-frame clones and misses some; the assay was immunoSEQ multiplex PCR. The table has roughly 40,000 clones, 90% to 95% seen once. Specimen: CD4+ T cells from peripheral blood mononuclear cells, collected in the second trimester of pregnancy. The receptor source for this set is a female donor with multiple sclerosis, enrolled in a pregnancy study.

Only a few counts were recorded for this clone. J is TRBJ1-1 and V is TRBV6-5, with TRBD1 identical over 8 bases. Germline V gene data show CDR1 as MNHEY and CDR2 as SVGAGI. The junction had 10 bases not matched to a gene; V was cut back by 7 bases and J by 3 bases. This CDR3 comprises 15 residues. CDR3 region: CASTRSGGAYTEAFF. The CDR3 coding sequence is TGTGCCAGCACTCGATCAGGGGGCGCGTACACTGAAGCTTTCTTT.

The rearrangement links TRBV6-1 to TRBJ2-2, with 9 bases matching TRBD2. V shed 1 base, J shed 0 bases, and the junction held 6 bases outside the gene matches. Germline lookup yields CDR1 MNHNS and CDR2 SASEGT. This CDR3 has 18 residues. The CDR3 reads CASSEETSGAANTGELFF. CDR3 in DNA: TGTGCCAGCAGTGAAGAGACTAGCGGAGCCGCGAACACCGGGGAGCTGTTTTTT.